This TCR beta chain was identified in a study of T cells in Graves' hyperthyroidism and ophthalmopathy. There are 14 residues in the CDR3. V dropped 2 bases and J dropped 5; count of bases not matched to a gene: 6. Germline values: CDR1 SGDLS, CDR2 YYNGEE. Findings and limits, study-wide: Through a model of 13 V-J features, ophthalmopathy was separated from stable hyperthyroidism.

Ophthalmopathy patients had Clinical Activity Score at least 3, NOSPECS grade at least 4, duration under 3 months. This clonotype was seen only a few times. Its cognate antigen is unknown. The TCR beta CDR3 regions underwent amplification using RNA transcripts as the source. Primed by the HTBI set, a first-round RT-PCR was run on the TCR CDR3. One entry per CDR3 protein, called by TCRdb with MiXCR from the multiplex PCR reads. The sample has hundreds of thousands of distinct CDR3 sequences, roughly 22% seen once. The chain links TRBV9 to TRBJ2-7; 8 bases align to TRBD2. The receptor's source is a woman in her 70s with Graves' ophthalmopathy. Source material: blood. The CDR3 is CASSVSGRSNEQYF. The CDR3 DNA is TGTGCCAGCAGCGTGAGCGGGAGATCGAACGAGCAGTACTTC.